Detailed here is one T cell receptor (beta chain). Participant-given clinical history determined each cohort assignment. CDR3 length: 14 residues. V lost 2 bases to trimming and J lost 6 bases; unmatched junction nucleotides: 3. Germline assignment: CDR1 SGHRS and CDR2 YFSETQ. Per the study methods: Reference gene primer amplification yielded estimated nucleated cell counts. Measured with immunoSEQ multiplex PCR; TCRdb has only the in-frame clones, and not every one. The V and J calls and clone size come from that table; D and trimming were worked out from the DNA. The sample yields around 300,000 clones, around 86% seen once. This sample was included in a study of blood T cell repertoires in COVID-19. Study as a whole: Samples taken during acute and convalescent COVID-19 were collected in the United States, Italy and Spain. Nucleic acid was either cDNA or gDNA, and it came from T cells, B-cell-depleted T cells, or PBMCs.

This TCR was sampled from a woman aged 40 to 55 who had recovered from COVID-19. This chain uses TRBV5-1 with TRBJ2-3; 10 positions match TRBD2. Sequences were obtained from PBMCs or T cells enriched from blood (not recorded which). CDR3 sequence (DNA): TGCGCCAGCAGCTTCCTAGCGGGGGATGATACGCAGTATTTT. Translated: CASSFLAGDDTQYF.